The entry below describes one T cell receptor (beta chain). V was pared by 1 base and J by 3 bases, with 7 bases between. Germline V gene data show CDR1 as SGHTS and CDR2 as YDEGEE. This CDR3 region has 14 residues. This sample is drawn from a study of radiotherapy plus CTLA-4 blockade in lung cancer. Sequencing was performed with immunoSEQ multiplex PCR; in TCRdb, only in-frame clones are kept and a portion is missing. The table records 35,000 to 45,000 clones, roughly 72% of them present only once. This TCR derives from a human donor with non-small cell lung cancer who had stable disease on radiotherapy plus ipilimumab. This sample comprised peripheral blood, obtained from a patient treated with radiotherapy plus ipilimumab. The chain couples TRBV5-8 to TRBJ2-2, with D hard to call. The CDR3 DNA reads as TGTGCCAGCAGCTTGTCAAGCTACACCGGGGAGCTGTTTTTT. It yields the protein CASSLSSYTGELFF.